This T cell receptor (beta chain) is from a study of blood T cell repertoires in COVID-19. Study details: Sample material is recorded as cDNA or gDNA derived from T cells, B-cell-depleted T cells, or PBMCs.

This clone was seen only once. The CDR3 is 13 residues long. V lost 5 bases, J lost 4 bases, and 9 bases lay in between. TCRdb's table, derived via immunoSEQ multiplex PCR, lists solely in-frame clones and lacks some. The sample contains about 350,000 clones, about 90% of which appear only once. The TCR comes from a woman aged 25 to 39 who had been exposed to COVID-19. The sample comprised PBMCs or T cells enriched from blood (not recorded which). The J gene is TRBJ1-5, the V gene TRBV12-3 or TRBV12-4; tentative D call: TRBD1 (5 bases). DNA of the CDR3: TGTGCCAGCAGTATCGCAGGGAATCAGCCCCAGCATTTT. It codes for CASSIAGNQPQHF.